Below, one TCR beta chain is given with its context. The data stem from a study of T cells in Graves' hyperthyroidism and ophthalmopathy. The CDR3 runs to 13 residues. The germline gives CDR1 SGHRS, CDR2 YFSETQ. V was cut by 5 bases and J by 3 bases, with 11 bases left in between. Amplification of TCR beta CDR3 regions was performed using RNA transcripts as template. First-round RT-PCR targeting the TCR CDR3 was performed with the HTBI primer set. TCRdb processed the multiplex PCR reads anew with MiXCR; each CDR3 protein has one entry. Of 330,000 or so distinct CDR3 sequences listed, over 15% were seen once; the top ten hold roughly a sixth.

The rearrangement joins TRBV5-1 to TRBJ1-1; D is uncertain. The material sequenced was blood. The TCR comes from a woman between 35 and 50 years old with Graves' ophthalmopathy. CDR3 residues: CASSERGDTEAFF. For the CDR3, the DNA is TGCGCCAGCAGTGAGCGAGGAGACACTGAAGCTTTCTTT.